This is a list of T cell receptor beta chains from one sample in a study of T cells in Graves' hyperthyroidism and ophthalmopathy. MiXCR, run by TCRdb on the multiplex PCR reads, gives a single entry per CDR3 protein. The data contain some 140,000 distinct CDR3 sequences, approximately 20% of them singletons. Input material: blood. These receptors all come from a woman between 45 and 60 years old with Graves' hyperthyroidism that later progressed to Graves' ophthalmopathy. Each CDR3 is given with its conserved first and last residue. The D gene is left open where the match is weak. Size is stated for part of the rows, as once, few or many counts, or as a class when the clone is expanded.

TRBV28	many	TRBJ2-1	.	11	TGTGCCAGCAGTTTGTTCAATGAGCAGTTCTTC	CASSLFNEQFF
TRBV6-1	many	TRBJ2-1	.	17	TGTGCCAGCAGTTCCTTCGGTTTTCCGGGCTCCTACAATGAGCAGTTCTTC	CASSSFGFPGSYNEQFF
TRBV7-2	.	TRBJ2-3	.	12	TGTGCCAGCAGCTTCCGTAAGGATACGCAGTATTTT	CASSFRKDTQYF
TRBV2	many	TRBJ2-7	TRBD2	15	TGTGCCAGCAGTACGGGACTAGCGGGCAACTACGAGCAGTACTTC	CASSTGLAGNYEQYF
TRBV28	many	TRBJ1-2	TRBD1	16	TGTGCCAGCAGTTTAGGGACAGGTACAATTAACTATGGCTACACCTTC	CASSLGTGTINYGYTF
TRBV5-1	.	TRBJ1-1	.	15	TGCGCCAGCAGCTTCCGTACGGGGATAAACACTGAAGCTTTCTTT	CASSFRTGINTEAFF
TRBV12-3/TRBV12-4	once	TRBJ2-1	TRBD2	14	TGTGCCAGCATCCCAGCGGGAGATTACAATGAGCAGTTCTTC	CASIPAGDYNEQFF
TRBV5-1	many	TRBJ1-2	.	18	TGCGCCAGCAGCTTTGTGGCGGTGGGCGACACCCCCGACTATGGCTACACCTTC	CASSFVAVGDTPDYGYTF
TRBV9	.	TRBJ2-7	TRBD2	15	TGTGCCAGCAGCGGGGAGGGGAGCGGGTTCTACGAGCAGTACTTC	CASSGEGSGFYEQYF
TRBV3-1	many	TRBJ2-4	.	16	TGTGCCAGCAGCCCCGGGACTGGGCCCGCCAAAAACATTCAGTACTTC	CASSPGTGPAKNIQYF
TRBV7-2	few	TRBJ2-2	TRBD2	15	TGTGCCAGCAGCTTAGTTCCCACTAGCGGGAGCGAGCTGTTTTTT	CASSLVPTSGSELFF
TRBV28	many	TRBJ1-4	.	13	TGTGCCAGCGGGGCAACAACTAATGAAAAACTGTTTTTT	CASGATTNEKLFF
TRBV5-1	.	TRBJ2-3	TRBD2	17	TGCGCCAGCAGCTTCTGGACTAGCGGGGGCGCCACAGATACGCAGTATTTT	CASSFWTSGGATDTQYF
TRBV7-9	many	TRBJ2-1	.	16	TGTGCCAGCAGCTTAACCGCTGGAGGAGGGTGGGATGAGCAGTTCTTC	CASSLTAGGGWDEQFF
TRBV28	.	TRBJ2-1	TRBD2	15	TGTGCCAGCAGTTTAGGGTCTAGCGGGAACAATGAGCAGTTCTTC	CASSLGSSGNNEQFF
TRBV28	many	TRBJ2-3	.	13	TGTGCCAGCAGTTTATCAGGGGTAGATACGCAGTATTTT	CASSLSGVDTQYF
TRBV30	many	TRBJ2-7	TRBD2	16	TGTGCCTGGAGTAGGGGTCGAGCGGGAGGGGTCTACGAGCAGTACTTC	CAWSRGRAGGVYEQYF
TRBV27	.	TRBJ2-2	.	15	TGTGCCAGCAAACGGGGACTCGCGAACACCGGGGAGCTGTTTTTT	CASKRGLANTGELFF
TRBV28	few	TRBJ2-5	TRBD2	14	TGTGCCAGCAGTGAGCTAGCGGCAACGGAGACCCAGTACTTC	CASSELAATETQYF
TRBV20-1	many	TRBJ2-5	.	13	TGCAGTGCTAGACCCCCGACCCAAGAGACCCAGTACTTC	CSARPPTQETQYF
TRBV27	once	TRBJ2-3	.	12	TGTGCCAGTGGCGGGTTCACAGATACGCAGTATTTT	CASGGFTDTQYF
TRBV6-2/TRBV6-3	many	TRBJ2-3	TRBD1	17	TGTGCCAGCAGTTACAACGTAGGACAGGGGGCTTTAGATACGCAGTATTTT	CASSYNVGQGALDTQYF
TRBV27	many	TRBJ1-1	.	14	TGTGCCAGCAGTTTATCGACACCGAACACTGAAGCTTTCTTT	CASSLSTPNTEAFF
TRBV2	.	TRBJ2-2	TRBD2	17	TGTGCCAGCAGTTACTGGGGGGCTAGCGGGAGACCCGGGGAGCTGTTTTTT	CASSYWGASGRPGELFF
TRBV15	.	TRBJ2-5	.	15	TGTGCCACCAGCAGAGATAGAGGAGGCCAGGAGACCCAGTACTTC	CATSRDRGGQETQYF
TRBV20-1	.	TRBJ2-7	.	16	TGCAGTGCTAGAGTCGGGCTGGCAGAAAGCTCCTACGAGCAGTACTTC	CSARVGLAESSYEQYF
TRBV9	many	TRBJ1-1	TRBD1	14	TGTGCCAGCAGCGCCACAGGGGGTAACACTGAAGCTTTCTTT	CASSATGGNTEAFF
TRBV12-3/TRBV12-4	few	TRBJ2-7	.	15	TGTGCCAGCAGTCCGTATGGGGAAATGGATTTCGAGCAGTACTTC	CASSPYGEMDFEQYF
TRBV10-2	few	TRBJ2-3	.	13	TGCGCCAGCAGTGAGTCGTTCGCAGATACGCAGTATTTT	CASSESFADTQYF
TRBV7-2	many	TRBJ1-5	.	13	TGTGCCAGCAGCTTGTCCAGGGTTCAGCCCCAGCATTTT	CASSLSRVQPQHF
TRBV5-4	.	TRBJ2-5	.	15	TGTGCCAGCAGCTTGTCCCCAGGGGGGGTAGAGACCCAGTACTTC	CASSLSPGGVETQYF
TRBV29-1	many	TRBJ1-1	.	16	TGCAGCGCAGTGGGAGGGATGAGAGGTTCGAACACTGAAGCTTTCTTT	CSAVGGMRGSNTEAFF